This T cell receptor beta chain was documented in a study of blood T cell repertoires in COVID-19. Study processing details: Reference gene primer amplification gave estimated nucleated cell counts. Sequenced by immunoSEQ multiplex PCR; TCRdb stores in-frame clones only, minus some. V, J and clone size are those of that table, while D and trimming were read from the DNA. The sample lists 75,000 to 80,000 clones; about 90% were seen once. V lost 4 bases and J 0 bases, leaving 13 bases between the germline ends. The CDR3 has 15 residues. Germline V gene lookup returns CDR1 SGHRS and CDR2 YFSETQ. V and J are TRBV5-1 and TRBJ1-1, with TRBD1 as a possible D gene (6 bases). The clonotype comes from a human donor in a cohort sampled during active COVID-19. The sample was peripheral blood. The CDR3 here is CASSRGTLMNTEAFF. In DNA form, the CDR3 reads TGCGCCAGCAGCAGGGGGACACTCATGAACACTGAAGCTTTCTTT.